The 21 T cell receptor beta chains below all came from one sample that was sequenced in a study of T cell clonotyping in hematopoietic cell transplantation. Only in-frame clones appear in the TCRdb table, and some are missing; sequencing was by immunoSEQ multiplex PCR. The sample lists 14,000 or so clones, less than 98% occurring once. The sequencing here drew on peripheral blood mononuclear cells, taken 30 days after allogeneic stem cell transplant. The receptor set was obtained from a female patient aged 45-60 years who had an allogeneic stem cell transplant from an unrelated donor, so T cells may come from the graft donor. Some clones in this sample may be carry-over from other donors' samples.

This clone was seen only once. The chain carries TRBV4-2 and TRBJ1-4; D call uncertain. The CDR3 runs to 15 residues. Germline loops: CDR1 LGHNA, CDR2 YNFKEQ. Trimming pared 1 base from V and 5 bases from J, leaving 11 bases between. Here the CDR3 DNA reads TGTGCCAGCAGCCAAGTTGTCGATACGAATGAAAAACTGTTTTTT. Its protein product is CASSQVVDTNEKLFF.

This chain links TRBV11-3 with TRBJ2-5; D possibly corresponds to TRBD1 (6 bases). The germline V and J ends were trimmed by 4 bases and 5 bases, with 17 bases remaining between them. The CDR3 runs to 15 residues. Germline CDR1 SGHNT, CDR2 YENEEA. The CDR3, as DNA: TGTGCCAGCAGCTCTCGCACAGGGTTGTATGAGACCCAGTACTTC. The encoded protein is CASSSRTGLYETQYF.

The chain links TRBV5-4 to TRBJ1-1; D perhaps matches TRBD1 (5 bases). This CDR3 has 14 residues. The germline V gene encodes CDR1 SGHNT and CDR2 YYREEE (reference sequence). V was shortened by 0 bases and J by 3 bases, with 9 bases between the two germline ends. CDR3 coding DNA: TGTGCCAGCAGCTTGGGGGACCGGGACACTGAAGCTTTCTTT. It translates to CASSLGDRDTEAFF.

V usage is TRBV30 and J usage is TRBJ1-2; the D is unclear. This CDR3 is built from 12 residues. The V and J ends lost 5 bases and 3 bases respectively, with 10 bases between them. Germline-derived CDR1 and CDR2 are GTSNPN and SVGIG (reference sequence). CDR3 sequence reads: CAWDGLHYGYTF. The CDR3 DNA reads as TGTGCCTGGGACGGACTACACTATGGCTACACCTTC.

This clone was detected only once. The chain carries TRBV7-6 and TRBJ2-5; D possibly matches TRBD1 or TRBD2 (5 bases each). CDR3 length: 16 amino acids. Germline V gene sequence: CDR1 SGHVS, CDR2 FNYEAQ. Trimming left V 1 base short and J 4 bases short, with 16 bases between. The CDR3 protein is CASSLGSVRGGETQYF. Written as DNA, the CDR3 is TGTGCCAGCAGCTTAGGATCGGTGAGGGGCGGAGAGACCCAGTACTTC. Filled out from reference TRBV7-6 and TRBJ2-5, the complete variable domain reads GAGVSQSPRYKVTKRGQDVALRCDPISGHVSLYWYRQALGQGPEFLTYFNYEAQQDKSGLPNDRFSAERPEGSISTLTIQRTEQRDSAMYRCASSLGSVRGGETQYFGPGTRLLVL.

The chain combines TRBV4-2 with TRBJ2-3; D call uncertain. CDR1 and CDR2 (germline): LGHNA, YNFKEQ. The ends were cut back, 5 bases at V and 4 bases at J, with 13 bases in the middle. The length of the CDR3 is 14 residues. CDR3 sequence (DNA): TGTGCCAGCAGCGTAAGGGAACACGCAGATACGCAGTATTTT. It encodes CASSVREHADTQYF.

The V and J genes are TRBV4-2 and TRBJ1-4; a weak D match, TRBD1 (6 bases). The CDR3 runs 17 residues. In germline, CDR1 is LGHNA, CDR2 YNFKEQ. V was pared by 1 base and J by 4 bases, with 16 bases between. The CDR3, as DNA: TGTGCCAGCAGCCAAGTGGGCCAAGGGGGAATTAATGAAAAACTGTTTTTT. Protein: CASSQVGQGGINEKLFF.

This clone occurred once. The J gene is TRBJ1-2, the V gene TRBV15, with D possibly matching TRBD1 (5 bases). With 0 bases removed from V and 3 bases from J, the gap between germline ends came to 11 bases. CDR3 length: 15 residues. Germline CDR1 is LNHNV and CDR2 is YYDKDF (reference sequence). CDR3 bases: TGTGCCACCAGCAGAGATAAGGGGACGGACTATGGCTACACCTTC. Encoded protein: CATSRDKGTDYGYTF.

CDR3 residues: CASSLASAGGLISYNEQFF. The CDR3 coding sequence is TGCGCCAGCAGCTTGGCTTCCGCGGGGGGGTTGATCTCCTACAATGAGCAGTTCTTC. The gene calls are TRBV5-1 and TRBJ2-1; 9 positions match TRBD2. CDR1 is SGHRS, CDR2 YFSETQ, per germline. The CDR3 sequence is 19 residues long. Losses at the gene ends were 0 bases for V and 0 bases for J; bases not matched to a gene: 10.

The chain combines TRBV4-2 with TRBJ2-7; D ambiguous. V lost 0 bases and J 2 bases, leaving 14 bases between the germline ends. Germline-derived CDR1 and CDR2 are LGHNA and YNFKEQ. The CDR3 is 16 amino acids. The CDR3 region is CASSQEEGSSPYEQYF. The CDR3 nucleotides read TGTGCCAGCAGCCAAGAAGAAGGTAGTAGTCCCTACGAGCAGTACTTC.

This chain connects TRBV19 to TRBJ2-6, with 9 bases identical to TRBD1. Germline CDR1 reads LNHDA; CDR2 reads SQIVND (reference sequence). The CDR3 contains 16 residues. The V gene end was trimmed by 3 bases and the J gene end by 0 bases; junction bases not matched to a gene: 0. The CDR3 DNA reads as TGTGCCAGTAGTATGACAGGGGGCTCTGGGGCCAACGTCCTGACTTTC. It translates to CASSMTGGSGANVLTF.

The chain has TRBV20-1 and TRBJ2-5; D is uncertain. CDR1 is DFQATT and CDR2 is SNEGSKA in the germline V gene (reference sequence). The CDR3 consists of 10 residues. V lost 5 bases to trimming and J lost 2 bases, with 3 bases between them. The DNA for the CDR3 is TGCAGTGCTGCACAAGAGACCCAGTACTTC. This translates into CSAAQETQYF.

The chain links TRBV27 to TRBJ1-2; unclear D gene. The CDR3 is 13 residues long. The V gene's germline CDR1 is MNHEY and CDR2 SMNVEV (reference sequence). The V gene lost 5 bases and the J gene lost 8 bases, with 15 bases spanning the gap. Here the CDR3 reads CASSPSSGYGYTF. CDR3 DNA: TGTGCCAGCAGTCCTTCTTCGGGTTACGGCTACACCTTC.

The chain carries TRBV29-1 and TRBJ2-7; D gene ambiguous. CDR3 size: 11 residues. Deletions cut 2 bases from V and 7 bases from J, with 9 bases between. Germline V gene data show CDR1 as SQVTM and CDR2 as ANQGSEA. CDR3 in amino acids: CSVETTREQYF. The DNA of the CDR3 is TGCAGCGTTGAAACCACGAGGGAGCAGTACTTC.

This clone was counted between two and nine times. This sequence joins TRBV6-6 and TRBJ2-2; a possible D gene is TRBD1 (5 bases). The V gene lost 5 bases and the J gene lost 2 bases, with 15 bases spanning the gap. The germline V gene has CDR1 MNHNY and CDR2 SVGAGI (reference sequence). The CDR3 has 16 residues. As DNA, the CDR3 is TGTGCCAGCAGTACCCACAGGTTCACCAACACCGGGGAGCTGTTTTTT. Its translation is CASSTHRFTNTGELFF.

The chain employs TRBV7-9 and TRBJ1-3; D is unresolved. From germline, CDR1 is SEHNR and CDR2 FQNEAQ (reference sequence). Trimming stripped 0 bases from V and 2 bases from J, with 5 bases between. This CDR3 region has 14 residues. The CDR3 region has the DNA TGTGCCAGCAGCTTAGCTGTACCTGGAAACACCATATATTTT. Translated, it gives CASSLAVPGNTIYF. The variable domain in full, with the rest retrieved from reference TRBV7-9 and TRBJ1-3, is DTGVSQNPRHKITKRGQNVTFRCDPISEHNRLYWYRQTLGQGPEFLTYFQNEAQLEKSRLLSDRFSAERPKGSFSTLEIQRTEQGDSAMYLCASSLAVPGNTIYFGEGSWLTVV.

As DNA, the CDR3 is TGTGCCAGCTATGACAGGGGGTACTCCTATAATTCACCCCTCCACTTT. Amino acid sequence: CASYDRGYSYNSPLHF. This chain joins TRBV21-1 and TRBJ1-6; the D segment call TRBD1 is taken from the table without a DNA check. TRBV21-1 constitutes a pseudogene. The CDR3 has 16 amino acids.

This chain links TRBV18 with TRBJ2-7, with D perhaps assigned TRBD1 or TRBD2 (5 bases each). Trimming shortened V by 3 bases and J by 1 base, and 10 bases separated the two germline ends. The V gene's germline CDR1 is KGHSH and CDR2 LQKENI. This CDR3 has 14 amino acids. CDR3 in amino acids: CASSPGPASYEQYF. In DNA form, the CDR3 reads TGTGCCAGCTCACCGGGACCAGCATCCTACGAGCAGTACTTC.

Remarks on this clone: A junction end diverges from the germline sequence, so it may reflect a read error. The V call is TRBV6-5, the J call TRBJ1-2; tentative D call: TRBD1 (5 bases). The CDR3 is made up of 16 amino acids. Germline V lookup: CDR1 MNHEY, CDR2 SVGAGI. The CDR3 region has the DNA TGTGCCGGCAGTTACTCGATCGGCCCAGGGCGTTCTGGCTACACCTTC. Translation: CAGSYSIGPGRSGYTF.

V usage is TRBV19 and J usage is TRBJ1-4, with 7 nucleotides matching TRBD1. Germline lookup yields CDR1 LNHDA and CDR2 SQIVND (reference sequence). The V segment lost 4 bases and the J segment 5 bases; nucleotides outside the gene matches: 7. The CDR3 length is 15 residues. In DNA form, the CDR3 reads TGTGCCAGTAGTACCCGGGACAGATGGAATGAAAAACTGTTTTTT. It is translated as CASSTRDRWNEKLFF.

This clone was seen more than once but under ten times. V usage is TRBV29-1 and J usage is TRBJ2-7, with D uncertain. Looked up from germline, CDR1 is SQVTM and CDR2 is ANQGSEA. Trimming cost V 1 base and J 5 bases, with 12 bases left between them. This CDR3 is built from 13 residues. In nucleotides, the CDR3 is TGCAGCGTTGAAGGTGGAAGCGTGAACGAGCAGTACTTC. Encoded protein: CSVEGGSVNEQYF.